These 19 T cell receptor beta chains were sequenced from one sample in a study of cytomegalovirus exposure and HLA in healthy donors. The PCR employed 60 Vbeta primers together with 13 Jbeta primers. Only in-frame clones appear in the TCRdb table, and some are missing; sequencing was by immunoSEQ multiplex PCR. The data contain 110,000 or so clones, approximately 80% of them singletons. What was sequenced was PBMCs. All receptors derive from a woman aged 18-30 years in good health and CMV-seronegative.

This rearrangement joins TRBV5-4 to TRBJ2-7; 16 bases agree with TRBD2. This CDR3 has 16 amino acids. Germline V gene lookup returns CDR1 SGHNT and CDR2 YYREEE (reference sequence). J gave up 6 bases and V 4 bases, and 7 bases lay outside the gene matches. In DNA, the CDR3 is TGTGCCAGCAGCCTGGGACTAGCGGGGGGGCTAATCGAGCAGTACGTC. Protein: CASSLGLAGGLIEQYV.

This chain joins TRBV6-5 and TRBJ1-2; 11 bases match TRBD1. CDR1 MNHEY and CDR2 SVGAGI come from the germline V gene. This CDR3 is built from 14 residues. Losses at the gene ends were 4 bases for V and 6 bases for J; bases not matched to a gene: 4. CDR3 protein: CASSSGTGGHGYTF. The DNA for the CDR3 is TGTGCCAGCAGTTCTGGGACAGGGGGTCATGGCTACACCTTC.

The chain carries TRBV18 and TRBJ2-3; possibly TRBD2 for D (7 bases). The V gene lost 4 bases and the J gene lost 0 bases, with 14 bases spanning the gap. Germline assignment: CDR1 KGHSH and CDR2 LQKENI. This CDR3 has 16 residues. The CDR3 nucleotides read TGTGCCAGCTCACTGGGGGGGGGCTCGAGCACAGATACGCAGTATTTT. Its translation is CASSLGGGSSTDTQYF.

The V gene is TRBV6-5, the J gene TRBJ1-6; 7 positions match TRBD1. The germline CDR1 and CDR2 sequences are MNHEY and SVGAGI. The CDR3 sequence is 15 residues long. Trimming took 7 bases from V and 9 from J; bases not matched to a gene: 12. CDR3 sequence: CASTTTPGTASPLHF. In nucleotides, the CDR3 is TGTGCCAGCACCACAACCCCCGGGACAGCTTCACCCCTCCACTTT.

Here the CDR3 reads CASSLTVEETQYF. The DNA of the CDR3 is TGTGCCAGCAGTTTGACAGTAGAAGAGACCCAGTACTTC. The rearrangement joins TRBV7-2 to TRBJ2-5, with D perhaps matching TRBD1 (5 bases). Trimming removed 6 bases at V and 3 bases at J, with 11 bases between. The CDR3 has 13 residues. Germline assignment: CDR1 SGHTA and CDR2 FQGNSA.

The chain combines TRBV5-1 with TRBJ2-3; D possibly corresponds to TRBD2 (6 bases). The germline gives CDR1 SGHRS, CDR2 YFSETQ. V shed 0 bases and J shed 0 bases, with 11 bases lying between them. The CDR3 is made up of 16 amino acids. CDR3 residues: CASSLGQRASTDTQYF. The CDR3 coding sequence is TGCGCCAGCAGCTTGGGCCAGCGGGCCAGCACAGATACGCAGTATTTT.

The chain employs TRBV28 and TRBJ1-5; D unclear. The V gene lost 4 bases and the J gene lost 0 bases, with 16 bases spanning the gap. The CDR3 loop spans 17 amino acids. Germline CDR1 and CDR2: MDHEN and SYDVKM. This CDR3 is CASSWRTGGYSNQPQHF. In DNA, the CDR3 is TGTGCCAGCAGTTGGAGAACCGGCGGGTATAGCAATCAGCCCCAGCATTTT.

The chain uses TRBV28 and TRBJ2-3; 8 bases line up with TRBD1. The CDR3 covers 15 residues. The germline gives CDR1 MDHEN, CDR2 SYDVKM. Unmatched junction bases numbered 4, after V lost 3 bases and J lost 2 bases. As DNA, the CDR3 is TGTGCCAGCAGTTTTTGGACAGGGACCACAGATACGCAGTATTTT. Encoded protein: CASSFWTGTTDTQYF.

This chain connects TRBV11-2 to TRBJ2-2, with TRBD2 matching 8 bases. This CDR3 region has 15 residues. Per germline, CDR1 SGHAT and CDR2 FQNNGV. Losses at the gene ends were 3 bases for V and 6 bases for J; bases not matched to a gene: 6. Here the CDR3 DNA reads TGTGCCAGCAGCTTTCCGGGACTAGGAGCCGGGGAGCTGTTTTTT. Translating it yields CASSFPGLGAGELFF.

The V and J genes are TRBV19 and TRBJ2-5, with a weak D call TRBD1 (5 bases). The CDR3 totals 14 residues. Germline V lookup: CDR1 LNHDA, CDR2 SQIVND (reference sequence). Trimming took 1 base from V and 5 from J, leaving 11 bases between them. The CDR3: CASSIVWGAETQYF. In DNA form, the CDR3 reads TGTGCCAGTAGTATAGTGTGGGGCGCGGAGACCCAGTACTTC. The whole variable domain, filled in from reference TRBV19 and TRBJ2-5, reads DGGITQSPKYLFRKEGQNVTLSCEQNLNHDAMYWYRQDPGQGLRLIYYSQIVNDFQKGDIAEGYSVSREKKESFPLTVTSAQKNPTAFYLCASSIVWGAETQYFGPGTRLLVL.

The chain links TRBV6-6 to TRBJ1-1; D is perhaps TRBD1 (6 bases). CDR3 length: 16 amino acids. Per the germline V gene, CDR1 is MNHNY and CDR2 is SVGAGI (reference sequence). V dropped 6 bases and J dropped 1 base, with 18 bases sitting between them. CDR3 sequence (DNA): TGTGCCAGCAGCCCTCCACGGGGGGCCGAGAACACTGAAGCTTTCTTT. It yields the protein CASSPPRGAENTEAFF.

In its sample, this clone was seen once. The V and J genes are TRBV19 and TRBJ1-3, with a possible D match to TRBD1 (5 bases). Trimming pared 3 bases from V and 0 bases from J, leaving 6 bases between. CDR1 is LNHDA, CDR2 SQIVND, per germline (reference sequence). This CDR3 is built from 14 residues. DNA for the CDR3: TGTGCCAGTAGTATGGACAACTCTGGAAACACCATATATTTT. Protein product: CASSMDNSGNTIYF.

The CDR3 loop is CASSLDRGVTVGEAFF. The CDR3 DNA sequence: TGTGCCAGCAGTTTGGACAGGGGGGTTACGGTGGGTGAAGCTTTCTTT. V usage is TRBV27 and J usage is TRBJ1-1, with 10 nucleotides matching TRBD1. The CDR3 is 16 amino acids. V was pared by 3 bases and J by 7 bases, with 11 bases of the junction left unmatched. Germline V gene data show CDR1 as MNHEY and CDR2 as SMNVEV (reference sequence).

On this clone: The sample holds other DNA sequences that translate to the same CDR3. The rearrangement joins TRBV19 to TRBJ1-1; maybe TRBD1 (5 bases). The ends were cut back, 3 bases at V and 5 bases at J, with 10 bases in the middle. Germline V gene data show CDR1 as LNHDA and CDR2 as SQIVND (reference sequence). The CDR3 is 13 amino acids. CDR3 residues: CASSIGRGTEAFF. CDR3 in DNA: TGTGCCAGTAGTATCGGTCGGGGGACTGAAGCTTTCTTT.

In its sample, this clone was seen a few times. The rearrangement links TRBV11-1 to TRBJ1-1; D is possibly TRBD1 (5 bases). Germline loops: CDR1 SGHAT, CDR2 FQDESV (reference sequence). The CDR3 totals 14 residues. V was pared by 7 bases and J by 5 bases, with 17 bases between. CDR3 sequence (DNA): TGTGCCAGCACCTTTTGGGGGGGAGGAACTGAAGCTTTCTTT. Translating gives CASTFWGGGTEAFF.

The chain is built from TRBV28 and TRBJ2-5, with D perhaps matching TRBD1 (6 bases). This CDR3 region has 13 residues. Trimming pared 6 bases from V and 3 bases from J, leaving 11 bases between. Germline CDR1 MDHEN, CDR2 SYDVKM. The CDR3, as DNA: TGTGCCAGCAGCCGAGGACAGAAAGAGACCCAGTACTTC. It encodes CASSRGQKETQYF.

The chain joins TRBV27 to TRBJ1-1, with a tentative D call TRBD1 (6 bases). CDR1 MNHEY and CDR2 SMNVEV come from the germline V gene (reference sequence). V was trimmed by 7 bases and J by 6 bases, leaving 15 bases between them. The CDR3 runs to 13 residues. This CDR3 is CASKDRPSAEAFF. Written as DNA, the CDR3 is TGTGCCAGCAAAGACAGGCCGAGCGCTGAAGCTTTCTTT.

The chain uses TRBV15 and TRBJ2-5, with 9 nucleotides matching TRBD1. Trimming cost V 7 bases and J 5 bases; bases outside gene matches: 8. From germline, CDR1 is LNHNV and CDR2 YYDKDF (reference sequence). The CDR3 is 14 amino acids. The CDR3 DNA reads TGTGCCACCAAAAGAGACAGGGGGGATGAGACCCAGTACTTC. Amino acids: CATKRDRGDETQYF.

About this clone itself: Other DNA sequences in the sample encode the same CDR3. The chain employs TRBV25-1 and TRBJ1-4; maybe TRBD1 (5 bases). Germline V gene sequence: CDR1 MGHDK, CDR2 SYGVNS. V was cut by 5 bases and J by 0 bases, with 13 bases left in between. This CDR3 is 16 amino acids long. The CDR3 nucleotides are TGTGCCAGCAGTCGGCGGCAGGGCCCAACTAATGAAAAACTGTTTTTT. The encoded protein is CASSRRQGPTNEKLFF.